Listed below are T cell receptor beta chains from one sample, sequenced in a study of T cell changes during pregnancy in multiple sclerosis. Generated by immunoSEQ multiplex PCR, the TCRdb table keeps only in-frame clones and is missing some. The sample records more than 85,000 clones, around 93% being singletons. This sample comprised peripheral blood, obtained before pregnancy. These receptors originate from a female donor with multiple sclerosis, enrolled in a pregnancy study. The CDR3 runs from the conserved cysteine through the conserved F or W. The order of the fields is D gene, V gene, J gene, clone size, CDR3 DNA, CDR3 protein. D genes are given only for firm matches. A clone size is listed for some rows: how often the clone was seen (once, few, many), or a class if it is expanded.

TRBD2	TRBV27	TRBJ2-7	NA	TGTGCCAGCAGTTTTGCTAGCGGCGCCTACGAGCAGTACTTC	CASSFASGAYEQYF
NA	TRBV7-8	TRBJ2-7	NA	TGTGCCAGCAGCCTAGTGCGGACAGACTCCTACGAGCAGTACTTC	CASSLVRTDSYEQYF
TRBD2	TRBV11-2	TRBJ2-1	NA	TGTGCCAGCAGCTTAGGACCCCCAGAATCCGGGAGGGAGCAGTTCTTC	CASSLGPPESGREQFF
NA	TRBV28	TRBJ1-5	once	TGTGCCAGCAGTTTTCAACAGGGTAATGGCAATCAGCCCCAGCATTTT	CASSFQQGNGNQPQHF
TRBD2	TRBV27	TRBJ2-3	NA	TGTGCCAGCAGTTTATTTGGGAGGGCAGATACGCAGTATTTT	CASSLFGRADTQYF
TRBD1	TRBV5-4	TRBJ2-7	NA	TGTGCCAGCAGCTCTCCGGGACAGGGGGGGTACGAGCAGTACTTC	CASSSPGQGGYEQYF
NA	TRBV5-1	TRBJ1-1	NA	TGCGCCAGCAGCTTGCGTCCAGAGGTGATATTGAACACTGAAGCTTTCTTT	CASSLRPEVILNTEAFF
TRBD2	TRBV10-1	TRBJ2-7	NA	TGCGCCAGCAGTGGGTCTAGCGGGAAAATCTACGAGCAGTACTTC	CASSGSSGKIYEQYF
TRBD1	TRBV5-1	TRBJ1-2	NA	TGCGCCAGCAGCTTGTTCGGGGACAGGGGTGATGGCTACACCTTC	CASSLFGDRGDGYTF
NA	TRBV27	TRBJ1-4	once	TGTGCCAGCAGGGACAGTGCAACTAATGAAAAACTGTTTTTT	CASRDSATNEKLFF
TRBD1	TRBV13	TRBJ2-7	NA	TGTGCCAGCAGCTCAACAGGGGTTTACGAGCAGTACTTC	CASSSTGVYEQYF
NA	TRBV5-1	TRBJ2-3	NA	TGCGCCAGCAGCTTGGCCGTCACAGATACGCAGTATTTT	CASSLAVTDTQYF
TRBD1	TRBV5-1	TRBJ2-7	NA	TGCGCCAGCAGCCCGCGACAGGGAAGCTCCTACGAGCAGTACTTC	CASSPRQGSSYEQYF
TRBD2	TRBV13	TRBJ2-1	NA	TGTGCCAGCAGCCCGACTAGCGGGAGGCCGCAGTTCTTC	CASSPTSGRPQFF
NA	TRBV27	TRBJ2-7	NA	TGTGCCAGCAGTCTACAGGTTTCCTACGAGCAGTACTTC	CASSLQVSYEQYF
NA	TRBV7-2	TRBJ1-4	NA	TGTGCCAGCAGCCCCGTGCGAGCCAACGAAAATGAAAAACTGTTTTTT	CASSPVRANENEKLFF
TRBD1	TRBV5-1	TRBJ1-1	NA	TGCGCCAGCAATCCTCGCAACCGACAGGGGAACACTGAAGCTTTCTTT	CASNPRNRQGNTEAFF
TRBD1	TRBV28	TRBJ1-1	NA	TGTGCCAGCAGTTTGATCGGACAGGGGTATTACACTGAAGCTTTCTTT	CASSLIGQGYYTEAFF
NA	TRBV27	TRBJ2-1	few	TGTGCCAGCAGTTTAGGGAACAGGAAGAATGAGCAGTTCTTC	CASSLGNRKNEQFF
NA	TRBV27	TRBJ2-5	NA	TGTGCCAGCAGTCCGCGACAGGTTCAAGGGACCCAGTACTTC	CASSPRQVQGTQYF
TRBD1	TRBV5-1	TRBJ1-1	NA	TGCGCCACTAGCCCAAGACAGGGAGGCATGGACACTGAAGCTTTCTTT	CATSPRQGGMDTEAFF
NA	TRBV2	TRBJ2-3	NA	TGTGCCAGCAAGCAGCGACTCCGGGCAGATACGCAGTATTTT	CASKQRLRADTQYF
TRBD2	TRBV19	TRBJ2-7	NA	TGTGCCAGTAGTATAGTTTGGACTAGCGGCTACGAGCAGTACTTC	CASSIVWTSGYEQYF
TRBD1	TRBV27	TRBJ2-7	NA	TGTGCCAGCAGTCCTACCGACAGGGTCCACGAGCAGTACTTC	CASSPTDRVHEQYF
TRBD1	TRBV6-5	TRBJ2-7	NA	TGTGCCAGCAGTTACCTAATACCGACAGGGACATCCGAGCAGTACTTC	CASSYLIPTGTSEQYF
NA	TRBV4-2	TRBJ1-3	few	TGTGCCAGCAGCCCGCTGGGCGTAGACTCTGGAAACACCATATATTTT	CASSPLGVDSGNTIYF
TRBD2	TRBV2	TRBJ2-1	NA	TGTGCCACCCGCGGGAGCTACAATGAGCAGTTCTTC	CATRGSYNEQFF
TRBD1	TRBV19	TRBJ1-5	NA	TGTGCCAGTAGTATAGGAACAGGGGGAGGACAGCCCCAGCATTTT	CASSIGTGGGQPQHF
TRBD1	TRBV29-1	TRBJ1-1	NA	TGCAGCGTTGCGACAGGGGTTGGCACTGAAGCTTTCTTT	CSVATGVGTEAFF